This TCR beta chain was found in a study of blood T cells in healthy people across ages. Notes on this clonotype: Its specificity is unknown.

Study-level findings and limits: The unknown donor CMV status may have confounded expanded clonotype changes.

Extractions gave at least 5.5 micrograms of total RNA per sample. Then a second PCR, running about 7 to 11 cycles, was carried out with a sample-barcoded 5' primer and a J-beta primer mix. Each of the cDNA molecules was tagged by a template-switch adaptor with 12 random nucleotides. TCRdb reanalysed the 5' RACE reads using MiXCR and keeps one entry per CDR3 protein. The sample shows about 1 million distinct CDR3 sequences, approximately 25% of them seen only once. The CDR3 length is 16 residues. Per the germline V gene, CDR1 is SGDLS and CDR2 is YYNGEE. V lost 0 bases, J lost 0 bases, and 7 bases lay in between. The sample also formed part of further work on T cells of mothers and their children. That source notes: The yield was over 9 million TCR beta CDR3 reads from each mother and approximately 3 million from each child.

The sample comprised blood. This chain links TRBV9 with TRBJ2-6; no firm D call. This clonotype originated in a girl aged 2-10 years in good health. The CDR3 loop is CASSVERSSGANVLTF. For the CDR3, the DNA is TGTGCCAGCAGCGTAGAGCGTTCCTCTGGGGCCAACGTCCTGACTTTC.